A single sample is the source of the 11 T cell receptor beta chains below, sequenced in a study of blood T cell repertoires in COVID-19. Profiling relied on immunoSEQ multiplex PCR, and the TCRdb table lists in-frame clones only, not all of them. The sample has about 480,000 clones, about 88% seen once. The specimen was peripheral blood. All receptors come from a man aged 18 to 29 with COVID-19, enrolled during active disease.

CDR3 loop: CASSTDRGNEQFF. DNA of the CDR3: TGTGCCAGTAGTACGGACAGGGGCAATGAGCAGTTCTTC. The chain combines TRBV19 with TRBJ2-1; TRBD1 matches at 9 bases. CDR3 size: 13 residues. Germline lookup yields CDR1 LNHDA and CDR2 SQIVND (reference sequence). The V segment lost 4 bases and the J segment 6 bases; nucleotides outside the gene matches: 1. Complete variable domain (other parts from reference TRBV19 and TRBJ2-1): DGGITQSPKYLFRKEGQNVTLSCEQNLNHDAMYWYRQDPGQGLRLIYYSQIVNDFQKGDIAEGYSVSREKKESFPLTVTSAQKNPTAFYLCASSTDRGNEQFFGPGTRLTVL.

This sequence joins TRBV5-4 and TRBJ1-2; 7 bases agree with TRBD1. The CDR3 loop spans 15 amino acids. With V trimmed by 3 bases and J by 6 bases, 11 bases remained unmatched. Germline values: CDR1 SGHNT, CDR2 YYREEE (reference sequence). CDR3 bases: TGTGCCAGCAGCTACCGGGACAGTACACTTAATGGCTACACCTTC. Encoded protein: CASSYRDSTLNGYTF.

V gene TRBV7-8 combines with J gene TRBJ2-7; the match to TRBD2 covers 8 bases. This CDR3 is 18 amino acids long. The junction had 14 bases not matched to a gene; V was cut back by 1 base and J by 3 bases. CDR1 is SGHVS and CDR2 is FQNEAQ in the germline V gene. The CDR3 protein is CASSLGRVGAGAIYEQYF. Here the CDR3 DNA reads TGTGCCAGCAGCTTAGGCCGGGTCGGAGCGGGGGCCATCTACGAGCAGTACTTC.

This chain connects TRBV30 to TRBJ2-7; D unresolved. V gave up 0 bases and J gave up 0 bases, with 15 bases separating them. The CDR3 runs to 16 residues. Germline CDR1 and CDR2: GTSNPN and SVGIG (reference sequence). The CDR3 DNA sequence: TGTGCCTGGAGTGTGCTAACAGCTGGAAGCTCCTACGAGCAGTACTTC. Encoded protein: CAWSVLTAGSSYEQYF.

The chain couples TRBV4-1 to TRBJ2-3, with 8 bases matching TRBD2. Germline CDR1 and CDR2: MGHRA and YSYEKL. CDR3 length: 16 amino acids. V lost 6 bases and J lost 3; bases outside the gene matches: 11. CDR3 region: CASRQRSGGVTDTQYF. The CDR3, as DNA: TGCGCCAGCAGGCAAAGGTCCGGGGGGGTGACAGATACGCAGTATTTT.

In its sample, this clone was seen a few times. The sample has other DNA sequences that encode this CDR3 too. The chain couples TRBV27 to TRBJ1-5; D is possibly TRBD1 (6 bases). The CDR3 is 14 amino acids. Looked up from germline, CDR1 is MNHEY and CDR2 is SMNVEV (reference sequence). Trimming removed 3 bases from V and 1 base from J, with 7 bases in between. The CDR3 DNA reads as TGTGCCAGCAGTTTGAGGGGGAGCAATCAGCCCCAGCATTTT. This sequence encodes CASSLRGSNQPQHF.

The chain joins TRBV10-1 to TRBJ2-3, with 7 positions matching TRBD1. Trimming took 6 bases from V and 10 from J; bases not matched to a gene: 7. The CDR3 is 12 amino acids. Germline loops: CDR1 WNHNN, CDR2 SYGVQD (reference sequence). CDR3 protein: CASSADRVAQYF. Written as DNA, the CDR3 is TGCGCCAGCAGCGCAGACAGGGTGGCGCAGTATTTT.

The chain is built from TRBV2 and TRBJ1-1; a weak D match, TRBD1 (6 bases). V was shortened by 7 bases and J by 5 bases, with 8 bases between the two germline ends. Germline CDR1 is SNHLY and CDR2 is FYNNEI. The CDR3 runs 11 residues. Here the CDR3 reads CASIQGTEAFF. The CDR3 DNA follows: TGTGCCAGCATACAGGGTACTGAAGCTTTCTTT.

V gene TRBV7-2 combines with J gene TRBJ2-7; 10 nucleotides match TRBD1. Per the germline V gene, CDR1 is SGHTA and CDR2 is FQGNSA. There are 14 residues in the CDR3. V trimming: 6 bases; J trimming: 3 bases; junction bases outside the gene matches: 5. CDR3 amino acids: CASSVRDRGYEQYF. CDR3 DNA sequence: TGTGCCAGCAGTGTCCGGGACAGGGGCTACGAGCAGTACTTC.

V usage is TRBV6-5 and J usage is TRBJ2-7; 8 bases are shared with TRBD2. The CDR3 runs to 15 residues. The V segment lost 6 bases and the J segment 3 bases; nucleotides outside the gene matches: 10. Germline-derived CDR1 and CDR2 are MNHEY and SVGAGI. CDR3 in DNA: TGTGCCAGCAGGGGGTCGGGAGGGCCCTTCTACGAGCAGTACTTC. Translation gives CASRGSGGPFYEQYF.

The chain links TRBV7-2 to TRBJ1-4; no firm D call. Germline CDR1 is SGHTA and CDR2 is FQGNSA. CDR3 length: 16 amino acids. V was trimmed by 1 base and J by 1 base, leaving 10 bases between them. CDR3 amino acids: CASSLEARETNEKLFF. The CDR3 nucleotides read TGTGCCAGCAGCTTAGAGGCCCGGGAAACTAATGAAAAACTGTTTTTT.